Here is one T cell receptor beta chain with its context. These data come from a study of blood T cell repertoires in COVID-19. Germline CDR1 MDHEN, CDR2 SYDVKM. The CDR3 is made up of 11 amino acids. V lost 6 bases to trimming and J lost 5 bases, with 7 bases between them. Sequencing was performed with immunoSEQ multiplex PCR; in TCRdb, only in-frame clones are kept and a portion is missing. There are 180,000 or so clones in the sample; over 80% occur only once, and 10% to 15% lies in the top ten. The chain carries TRBV28 and TRBJ1-1; D gene uncertain. This sequence was found in an older woman who had recovered from COVID-19. The sample consisted of PBMCs or T cells enriched from blood (not recorded which). The CDR3 spells CASRLGTEAFF. The CDR3 DNA reads TGTGCCAGCAGGCTCGGGACTGAAGCTTTCTTT.